A selection of T cell receptor beta chains follows, all from one sample in a study of vaccination and CD4 T cells after COVID-19. TCRdb analysed the PCR reads with MiXCR anew, one entry per CDR3 protein. This table has more than 20,000 distinct CDR3 sequences, roughly half appearing once. Their cognate antigens are unknown. The sequenced sample was CD4+ T cells from blood, cultured in vitro. These receptors were obtained from a human donor who had recovered from COVID-19. Each CDR3 is given with its conserved first and last residue. The order of the fields is clone size, J gene, D gene, V gene, CDR3 protein, CDR3 DNA. D genes are given only for firm matches. Only part of the rows carry a size: once, few, many, or a class if the clone is expanded.

clone size: -; J gene: TRBJ1-2; D gene: -; V gene: TRBV20-1; CDR3 protein: CSARSGNYGYTF; CDR3 DNA: TGCAGTGCTAGGTCAGGCAACTATGGCTACACCTTC
clone size: few; J gene: TRBJ2-7; D gene: -; V gene: TRBV7-2; CDR3 protein: CASSLSLLVLNEQYF; CDR3 DNA: TGTGCCAGCAGCTTATCCCTACTAGTTCTTAACGAGCAGTACTTC
clone size: once; J gene: TRBJ2-1; D gene: TRBD2; V gene: TRBV15; CDR3 protein: CATSRGLAGDEQFF; CDR3 DNA: TGTGCCACCAGCAGGGGACTAGCGGGGGATGAGCAGTTCTTC
clone size: few; J gene: TRBJ1-2; D gene: -; V gene: TRBV2; CDR3 protein: CASSEGRIAIRAYGYTF; CDR3 DNA: TGTGCCAGCAGTGAAGGGAGGATAGCGATCCGGGCCTATGGCTACACCTTC
clone size: -; J gene: TRBJ2-7; D gene: -; V gene: TRBV21-1; CDR3 protein: CASSKARGYRIAGNYEQYF; CDR3 DNA: TGTGCCAGCAGCAAAGCGCGGGGGTATAGAATAGCGGGGAACTATGAGCAGTACTTC
clone size: -; J gene: TRBJ2-2; D gene: -; V gene: TRBV14; CDR3 protein: CASSRTIGLTGELFF; CDR3 DNA: TGTGCCAGCAGCCGAACTATCGGACTAACCGGGGAGCTGTTTTTT
clone size: -; J gene: TRBJ2-5; D gene: TRBD2; V gene: TRBV20-1; CDR3 protein: CSALLAGGPGTQYF; CDR3 DNA: TGCAGTGCCCTACTAGCGGGGGGGCCCGGCACCCAGTACTTC
clone size: -; J gene: TRBJ1-4; D gene: TRBD1; V gene: TRBV11-2; CDR3 protein: CASSLDRAGEKLFF; CDR3 DNA: TGTGCCAGCAGCCTCGACAGGGCCGGGGAAAAACTGTTTTTT
clone size: once; J gene: TRBJ2-1; D gene: TRBD2; V gene: TRBV7-2; CDR3 protein: CASSLTGTSGGEQFF; CDR3 DNA: TGTGCCAGCAGCTTAACCGGGACTAGCGGGGGAGAGCAGTTCTTC
clone size: -; J gene: TRBJ2-1; D gene: -; V gene: TRBV6-2/TRBV6-3; CDR3 protein: CASSYSPMRTPYNEQFF; CDR3 DNA: TGTGCCAGCAGTTACTCCCCTATGAGGACCCCATACAATGAGCAGTTCTTC
clone size: -; J gene: TRBJ2-6; D gene: -; V gene: TRBV27; CDR3 protein: CASSSKSGRSGANVLTF; CDR3 DNA: TGTGCCAGCAGTTCTAAATCAGGGCGATCTGGGGCCAACGTCCTGACTTTC
clone size: -; J gene: TRBJ1-6; D gene: -; V gene: TRBV6-5; CDR3 protein: CASSYGRKGNYNSPLHF; CDR3 DNA: TGTGCCAGCAGTTACGGGAGAAAAGGGAACTATAATTCACCCCTCCACTTT
clone size: -; J gene: TRBJ1-1; D gene: -; V gene: TRBV15; CDR3 protein: CATSRSPLGGWGNTEAFF; CDR3 DNA: TGTGCCACCAGCAGATCCCCCCTCGGGGGGTGGGGGAACACTGAAGCTTTCTTT
clone size: -; J gene: TRBJ2-2; D gene: -; V gene: TRBV6-1; CDR3 protein: CASSGRMNTGELFF; CDR3 DNA: TGTGCCAGCAGTGGTAGGATGAACACCGGGGAGCTGTTTTTT
clone size: -; J gene: TRBJ1-3; D gene: -; V gene: TRBV20-1; CDR3 protein: CSAGGGGTIYF; CDR3 DNA: TGCAGTGCTGGGGGAGGAGGCACCATATATTTT
clone size: -; J gene: TRBJ2-2; D gene: -; V gene: TRBV7-2; CDR3 protein: CAAGGYGTGELFF; CDR3 DNA: TGTGCCGCCGGCGGGTATGGCACCGGGGAGCTGTTTTTT
clone size: -; J gene: TRBJ1-1; D gene: -; V gene: TRBV30; CDR3 protein: CAWSPQIVSEAFF; CDR3 DNA: TGTGCCTGGAGTCCGCAAATCGTGTCCGAAGCTTTCTTT
clone size: -; J gene: TRBJ1-2; D gene: TRBD1; V gene: TRBV7-2; CDR3 protein: CASSPRAAGGTYGYTF; CDR3 DNA: TGTGCCAGCAGCCCCAGGGCGGCAGGGGGCACCTATGGCTACACCTTC
clone size: -; J gene: TRBJ2-3; D gene: -; V gene: TRBV7-2; CDR3 protein: CASSTYGTPTDTQYF; CDR3 DNA: TGTGCCAGCAGCACATACGGGACCCCCACAGATACGCAGTATTTT
clone size: -; J gene: TRBJ1-1; D gene: -; V gene: TRBV7-6; CDR3 protein: CASSPAANTEAFF; CDR3 DNA: TGTGCCAGCAGCCCCGCTGCGAACACTGAAGCTTTCTTT
clone size: -; J gene: TRBJ2-7; D gene: -; V gene: TRBV20-1; CDR3 protein: CSARLPAGLVEQYF; CDR3 DNA: TGCAGTGCTAGACTACCGGCCGGTCTCGTTGAGCAGTACTTC
clone size: -; J gene: TRBJ2-2; D gene: -; V gene: TRBV27; CDR3 protein: CASSLVASAIRTGELFF; CDR3 DNA: TGTGCCAGCAGTTTGGTGGCTAGCGCCATACGCACCGGGGAGCTGTTTTTT
clone size: few; J gene: TRBJ1-1; D gene: -; V gene: TRBV5-1; CDR3 protein: CASSLGTVNTEAFF; CDR3 DNA: TGCGCCAGCAGCTTGGGGACGGTGAACACTGAAGCTTTCTTT
clone size: few; J gene: TRBJ1-5; D gene: -; V gene: TRBV6-2/TRBV6-3; CDR3 protein: CASSYSGGHQPQHF; CDR3 DNA: TGTGCCAGCAGTTACTCGGGGGGACACCAGCCCCAGCATTTT
clone size: -; J gene: TRBJ1-2; D gene: -; V gene: TRBV28; CDR3 protein: CASRTWRENYGYTF; CDR3 DNA: TGTGCCAGCAGGACATGGCGGGAGAACTATGGCTACACCTTC
clone size: -; J gene: TRBJ1-2; D gene: TRBD1; V gene: TRBV30; CDR3 protein: CAWNAGTGTYGYTF; CDR3 DNA: TGTGCCTGGAACGCCGGGACAGGGACCTATGGCTACACCTTC